This TCR beta chain derives from a study of STAT5B mutations in CD4+ large granular lymphocyte leukemia. Points from the study as a whole: Compared with healthy controls (2/35), patient top clones favored TRBV06 (8/27).

The CDR3 totals 12 residues. The J segment lost 4 bases and the V segment lost 10 bases, leaving 5 bases of the junction unmatched. Germline V gives CDR1 MDHEN, CDR2 SYDVKM. The assay was run at survey level. The protocol was immunoSEQ multiplex PCR, while the TCRdb copy is restricted to in-frame clones and leaves out a portion. The table records approximately 31,000 clones, roughly 70% of them present only once. In the case of this clone: Its antigen is as yet unknown.

The TCR originated in a human donor in good health. Sequencing was performed on CD4+ T cells from blood buffy coats. The chain uses TRBV28 and TRBJ2-7, with 9 bases identical to TRBD1. This CDR3 reads CATGTGMYEQYF. DNA of the CDR3: TGTGCCACCGGGACAGGGATGTACGAGCAGTACTTC.